The sequence of this TCR beta chain was determined in a study of lymphopenia after photon versus proton radiotherapy. Here immunoSEQ multiplex PCR was the method, and the copy in TCRdb shows in-frame clones only, minus some. The data contain about 160,000 clones, roughly nine tenths of them seen just once; the ten biggest clones take up around 5%. Per germline, CDR1 MNHEY and CDR2 SMNVEV (reference sequence). Trimming cost V 5 bases and J 0 bases, with 23 bases left between them. CDR3 length: 19 amino acids. This receptor was identified in a man between 45 and 60 years old with gastric cancer. The chain employs TRBV27 and TRBJ1-3; D perhaps matches TRBD1 (6 bases). Sample: peripheral blood, taken from a patient treated with photon-based radiotherapy. CDR3 sequence reads: CASSPYRGGRQSSGNTIYF. Written as DNA, the CDR3 is TGTGCCAGCAGTCCCTATAGGGGGGGTCGTCAGTCCTCTGGAAACACCATATATTTT.